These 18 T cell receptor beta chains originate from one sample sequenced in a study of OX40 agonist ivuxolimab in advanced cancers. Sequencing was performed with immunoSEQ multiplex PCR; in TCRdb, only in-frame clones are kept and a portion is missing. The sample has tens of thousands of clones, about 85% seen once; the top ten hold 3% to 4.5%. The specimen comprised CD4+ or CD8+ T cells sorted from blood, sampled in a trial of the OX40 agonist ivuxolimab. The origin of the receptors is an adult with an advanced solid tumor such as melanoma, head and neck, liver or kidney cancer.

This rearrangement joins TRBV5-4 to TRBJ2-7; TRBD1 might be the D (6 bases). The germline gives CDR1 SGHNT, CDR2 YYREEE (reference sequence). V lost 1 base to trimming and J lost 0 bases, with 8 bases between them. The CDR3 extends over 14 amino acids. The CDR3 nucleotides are TGTGCCAGCAGCTTGCAGGGGAGCTCCTACGAGCAGTACTTC. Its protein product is CASSLQGSSYEQYF.

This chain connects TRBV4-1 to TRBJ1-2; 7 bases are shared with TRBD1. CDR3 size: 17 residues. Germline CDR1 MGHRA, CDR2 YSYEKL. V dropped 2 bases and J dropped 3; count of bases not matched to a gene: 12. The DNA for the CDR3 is TGCGCCAGCAGCCAACCCCGGGACAGAGGGATTCACTATGGCTACACCTTC. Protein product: CASSQPRDRGIHYGYTF.

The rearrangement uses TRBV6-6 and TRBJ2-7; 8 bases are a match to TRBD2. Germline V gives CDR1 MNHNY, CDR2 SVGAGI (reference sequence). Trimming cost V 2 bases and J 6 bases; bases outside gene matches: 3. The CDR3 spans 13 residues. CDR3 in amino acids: CASSYDLAGEQYF. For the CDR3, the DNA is TGTGCCAGCAGTTACGACCTAGCGGGCGAGCAGTACTTC.

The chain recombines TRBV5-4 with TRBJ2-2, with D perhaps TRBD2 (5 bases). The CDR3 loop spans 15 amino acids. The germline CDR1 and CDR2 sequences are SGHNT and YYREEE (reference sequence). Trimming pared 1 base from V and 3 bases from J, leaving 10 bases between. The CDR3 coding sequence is TGTGCCAGCAGCTTGTTAGGAGGAGACACCGGGGAGCTGTTTTTT. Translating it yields CASSLLGGDTGELFF.

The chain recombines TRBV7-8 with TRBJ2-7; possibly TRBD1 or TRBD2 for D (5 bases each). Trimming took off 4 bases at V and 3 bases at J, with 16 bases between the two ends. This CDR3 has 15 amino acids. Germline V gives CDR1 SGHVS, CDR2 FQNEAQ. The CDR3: CASSYPRGVDYEQYF. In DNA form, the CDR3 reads TGTGCCAGCAGCTACCCCAGAGGGGTGGACTACGAGCAGTACTTC. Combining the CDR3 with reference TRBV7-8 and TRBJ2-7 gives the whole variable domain GAGVSQSPRYKVAKRGQDVALRCDPISGHVSLFWYQQALGQGPEFLTYFQNEAQLDKSGLPSDRFFAERPEGSVSTLKIQRTQQEDSAVYLCASSYPRGVDYEQYFGPGTRLTVT.

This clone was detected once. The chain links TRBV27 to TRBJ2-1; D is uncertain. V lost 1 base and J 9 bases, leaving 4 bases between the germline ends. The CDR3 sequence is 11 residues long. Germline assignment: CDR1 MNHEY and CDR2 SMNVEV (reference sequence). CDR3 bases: TGTGCCAGCAGTTTATTCGGTGAGCAGTTCTTC. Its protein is CASSLFGEQFF.

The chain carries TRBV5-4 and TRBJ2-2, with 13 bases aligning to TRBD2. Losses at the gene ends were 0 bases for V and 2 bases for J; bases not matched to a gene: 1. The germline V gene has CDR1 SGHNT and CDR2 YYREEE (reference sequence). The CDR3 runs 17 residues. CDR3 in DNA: TGTGCCAGCAGCTTGGGACTAGCGGGAGGTAACACCGGGGAGCTGTTTTTT. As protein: CASSLGLAGGNTGELFF. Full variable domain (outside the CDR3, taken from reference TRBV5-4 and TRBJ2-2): ETGVTQSPTHLIKTRGQQVTLRCSSQSGHNTVSWYQQALGQGPQFIFQYYREEENGRGNFPPRFSGLQFPNYSSELNVNALELDDSALYLCASSLGLAGGNTGELFFGEGSRLTVL.

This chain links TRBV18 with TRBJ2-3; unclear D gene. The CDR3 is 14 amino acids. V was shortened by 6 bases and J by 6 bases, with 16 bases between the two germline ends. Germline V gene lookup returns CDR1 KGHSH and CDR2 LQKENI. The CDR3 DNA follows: TGTGCCAGCTCCCCCCGGGCCGACCGGGATACGCAGTATTTT. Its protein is CASSPRADRDTQYF.

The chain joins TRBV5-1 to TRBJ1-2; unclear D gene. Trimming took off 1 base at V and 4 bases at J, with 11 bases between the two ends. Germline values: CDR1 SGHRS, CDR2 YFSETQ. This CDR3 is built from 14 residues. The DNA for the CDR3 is TGCGCCAGCAGCTTGTTGGTAGGGAGCTATGGCTACACCTTC. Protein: CASSLLVGSYGYTF.

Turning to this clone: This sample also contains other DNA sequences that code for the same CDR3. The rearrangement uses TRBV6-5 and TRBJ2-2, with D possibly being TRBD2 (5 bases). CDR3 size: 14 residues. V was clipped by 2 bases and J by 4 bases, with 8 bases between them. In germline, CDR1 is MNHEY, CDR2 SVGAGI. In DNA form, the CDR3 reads TGTGCCAGCAGTTACGGACTGGGCACCGGGGAGCTGTTTTTT. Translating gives CASSYGLGTGELFF.

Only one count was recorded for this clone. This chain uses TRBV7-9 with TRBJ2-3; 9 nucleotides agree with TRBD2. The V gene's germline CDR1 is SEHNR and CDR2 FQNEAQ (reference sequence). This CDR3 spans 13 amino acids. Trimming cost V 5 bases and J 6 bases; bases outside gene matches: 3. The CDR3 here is CASSALAGDTQYF. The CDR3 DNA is TGTGCCAGCAGCGCACTAGCGGGTGATACGCAGTATTTT.

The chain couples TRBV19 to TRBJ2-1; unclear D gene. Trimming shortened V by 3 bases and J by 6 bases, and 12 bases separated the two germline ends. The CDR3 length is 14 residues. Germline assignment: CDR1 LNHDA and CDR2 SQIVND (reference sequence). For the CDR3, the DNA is TGTGCCAGTAGTATGGGTCTACCATTCAATGAGCAGTTCTTC. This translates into CASSMGLPFNEQFF.

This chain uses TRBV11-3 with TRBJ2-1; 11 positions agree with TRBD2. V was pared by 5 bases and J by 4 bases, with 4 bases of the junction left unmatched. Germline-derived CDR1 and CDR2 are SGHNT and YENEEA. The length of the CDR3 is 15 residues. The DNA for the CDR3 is TGTGCCAGCAGCGGGGGGACTAGCGGATACAATGAGCAGTTCTTC. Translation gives CASSGGTSGYNEQFF.

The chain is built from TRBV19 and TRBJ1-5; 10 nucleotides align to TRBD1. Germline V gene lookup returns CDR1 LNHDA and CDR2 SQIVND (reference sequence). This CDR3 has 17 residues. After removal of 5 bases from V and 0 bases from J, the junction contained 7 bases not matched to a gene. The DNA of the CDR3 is TGTGCCAGTAGTGTGACAGGGGGCTTCTATAGCAATCAGCCCCAGCATTTT. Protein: CASSVTGGFYSNQPQHF.

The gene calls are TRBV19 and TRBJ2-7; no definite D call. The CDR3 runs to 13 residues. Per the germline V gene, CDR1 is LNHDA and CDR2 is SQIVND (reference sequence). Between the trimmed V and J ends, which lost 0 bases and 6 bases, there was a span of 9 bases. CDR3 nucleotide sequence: TGTGCCAGTAGTATAGATAACTATGTCGAGCAGTACTTC. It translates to CASSIDNYVEQYF. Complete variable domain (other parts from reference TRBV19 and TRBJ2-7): DGGITQSPKYLFRKEGQNVTLSCEQNLNHDAMYWYRQDPGQGLRLIYYSQIVNDFQKGDIAEGYSVSREKKESFPLTVTSAQKNPTAFYLCASSIDNYVEQYFGPGTRLTVT.

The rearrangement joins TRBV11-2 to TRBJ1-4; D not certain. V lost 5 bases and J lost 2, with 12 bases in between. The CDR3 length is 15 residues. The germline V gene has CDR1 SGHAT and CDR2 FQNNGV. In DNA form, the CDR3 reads TGTGCCAGCAGCCCCCTCCAGGACACTAATGAAAAACTGTTTTTT. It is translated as CASSPLQDTNEKLFF.

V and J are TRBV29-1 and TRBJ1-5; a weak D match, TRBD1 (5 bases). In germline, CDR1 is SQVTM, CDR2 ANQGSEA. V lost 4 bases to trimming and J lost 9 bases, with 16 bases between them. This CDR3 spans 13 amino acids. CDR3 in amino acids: CSVVLQGGRPQHF. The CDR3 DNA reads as TGCAGCGTTGTCCTCCAGGGCGGTCGGCCCCAGCATTTT. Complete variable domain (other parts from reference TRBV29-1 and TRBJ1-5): SAVISQKPSRDICQRGTSLTIQCQVDSQVTMMFWYRQQPGQSLTLIATANQGSEATYESGFVIDKFPISRPNLTFSTLTVSNMSPEDSSIYLCSVVLQGGRPQHFGDGTRLSIL.

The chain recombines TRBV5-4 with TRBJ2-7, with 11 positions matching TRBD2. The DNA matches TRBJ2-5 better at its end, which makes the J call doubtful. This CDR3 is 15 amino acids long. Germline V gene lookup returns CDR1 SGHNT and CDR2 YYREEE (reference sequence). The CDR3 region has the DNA TGTGCCAGCAGCCTTACTAGCGGGAGTGGGGAGACCCAGTACTTC. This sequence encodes CASSLTSGSGETQYF.